This TCR beta chain is from a study of patients and donors after allogeneic stem cell transplantation. Each CDR3 protein is one row after TCRdb ran MiXCR on the RT-PCR reads. The data contain roughly 41,000 distinct CDR3 sequences, about 31% of them singletons. This clonotype was counted only a few times. Trimming shortened V by 6 bases and J by 3 bases, and 11 bases separated the two germline ends. Germline CDR1 and CDR2: SQVTM and ANQGSEA. CDR3 length: 12 amino acids. This clonotype was sampled from a human donor who was either an allogeneic HSCT recipient or a stem cell or donor lymphocyte infusion donor (not recorded which). It is not recorded whose cells these are; they may come from a transplant donor. This chain connects TRBV29-1 to TRBJ2-5; the D is unclear. Input material: blood, either unsorted or a sorted T cell fraction (not recorded which). The CDR3, as DNA: TGCAGCGTACTCGGCGACGAAGAGACCCAGTACTTC. It specifies CSVLGDEETQYF.